The table lists the clone carrying this T cell receptor beta chain with a few counts. Its target is not known. The source of the sample is a study of T cell repertoires in cytomegalovirus infection. Study outcomes and limitations: Carriage of CMV together with the relevant HLA was identifiable through cumulative public TCR beta family frequency.

TCRdb called the reads again in MiXCR, with one record for every CDR3 protein. Of about 71,000 distinct CDR3 sequences listed, 20% to 25% are singletons. Specimen: CD8+ T cells from cultured PBMCs, collected from culture after CMV antigen stimulation. This clonotype was obtained from a human donor in good health (CMV status not recorded). Some clones in this sample may be carry-over from other donors' samples.

The CDR3 sequence is CASSLGVAKIGTEAFF. The CDR3 coding sequence is TGTGCCAGCAGCTTAGGCGTCGCAAAAATCGGGACTGAAGCTTTCTTT. V is TRBV7-6 and J is TRBJ1-1, with D unclear. CDR3 length: 16 residues. From germline, CDR1 is SGHVS and CDR2 FNYEAQ. The V end was cut by 1 base, the J end by 5 bases, with 17 bases between.